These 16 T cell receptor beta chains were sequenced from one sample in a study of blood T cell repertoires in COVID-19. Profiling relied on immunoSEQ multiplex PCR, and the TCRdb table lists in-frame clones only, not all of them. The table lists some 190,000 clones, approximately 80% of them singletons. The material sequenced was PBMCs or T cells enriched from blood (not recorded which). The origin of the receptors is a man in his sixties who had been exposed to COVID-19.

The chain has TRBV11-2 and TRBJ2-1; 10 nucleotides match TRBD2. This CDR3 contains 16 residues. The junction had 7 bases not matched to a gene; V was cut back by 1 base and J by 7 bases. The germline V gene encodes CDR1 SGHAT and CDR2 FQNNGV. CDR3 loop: CASSLVGLAGDNEQFF. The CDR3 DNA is TGTGCCAGCAGCTTAGTGGGTCTAGCGGGAGATAATGAGCAGTTCTTC. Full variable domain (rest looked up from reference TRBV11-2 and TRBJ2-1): EAGVAQSPRYKIIEKRQSVAFWCNPISGHATLYWYQQILGQGPKLLIQFQNNGVVDDSQLPKDRFSAERLKGVDSTLKIQPAKLEDSAVYLCASSLVGLAGDNEQFFGPGTRLTVL.

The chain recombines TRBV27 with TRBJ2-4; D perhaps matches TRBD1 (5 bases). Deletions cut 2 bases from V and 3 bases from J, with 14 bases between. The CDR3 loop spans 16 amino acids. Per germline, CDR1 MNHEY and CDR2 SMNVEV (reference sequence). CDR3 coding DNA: TGTGCCAGCAGTTTAACCCCATGGGGCGGCAAAAACATTCAGTACTTC. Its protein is CASSLTPWGGKNIQYF.

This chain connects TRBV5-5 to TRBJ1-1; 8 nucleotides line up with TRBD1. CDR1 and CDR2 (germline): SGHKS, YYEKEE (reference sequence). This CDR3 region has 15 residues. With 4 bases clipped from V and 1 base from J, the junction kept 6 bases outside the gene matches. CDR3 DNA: TGTGCCAGCAGCCCCGCGGGACAGGCGAACACTGAAGCTTTCTTT. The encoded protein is CASSPAGQANTEAFF.

CDR3 loop: CASSSRLAGYRDTQYF. The CDR3 region has the DNA TGTGCCAGCAGCTCAAGACTAGCGGGTTATCGAGATACGCAGTATTTT. The chain links TRBV11-3 to TRBJ2-3; TRBD2 matches at 10 bases. The V segment lost 4 bases and the J segment 5 bases; nucleotides outside the gene matches: 9. The CDR3 has 16 residues. From germline, CDR1 is SGHNT and CDR2 YENEEA.

Here the CDR3 DNA reads TGTGCCATTCGGACTAGCGGCTACAATGAGCAGTTCTTC. This translates into CAIRTSGYNEQFF. This sequence joins TRBV15 and TRBJ2-1; 10 bases match TRBD2. CDR1 is LNHNV and CDR2 is YYDKDF in the germline V gene (reference sequence). After removal of 10 bases from V and 3 bases from J, the junction contained 3 bases not matched to a gene. The CDR3 has 13 amino acids.

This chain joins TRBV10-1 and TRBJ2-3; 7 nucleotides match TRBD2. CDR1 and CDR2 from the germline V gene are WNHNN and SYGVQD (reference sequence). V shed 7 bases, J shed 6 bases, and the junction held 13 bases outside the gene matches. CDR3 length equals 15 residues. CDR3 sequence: CASTKRGPGDDTQYF. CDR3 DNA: TGCGCCAGCACGAAGCGGGGCCCGGGCGACGATACGCAGTATTTT.

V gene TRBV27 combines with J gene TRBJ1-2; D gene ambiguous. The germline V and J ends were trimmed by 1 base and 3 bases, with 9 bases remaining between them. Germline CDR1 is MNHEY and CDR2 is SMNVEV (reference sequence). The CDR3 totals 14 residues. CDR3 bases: TGTGCCAGCAGTTTATACCGGGAGGACTATGGCTACACCTTC. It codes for CASSLYREDYGYTF.

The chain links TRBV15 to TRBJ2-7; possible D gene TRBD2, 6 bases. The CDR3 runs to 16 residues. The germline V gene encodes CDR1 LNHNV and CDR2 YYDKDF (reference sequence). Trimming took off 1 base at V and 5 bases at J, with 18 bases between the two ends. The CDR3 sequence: CATSRGGGAGTHEQYF. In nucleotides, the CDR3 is TGTGCCACCAGCAGAGGAGGAGGGGCAGGGACCCACGAGCAGTACTTC.

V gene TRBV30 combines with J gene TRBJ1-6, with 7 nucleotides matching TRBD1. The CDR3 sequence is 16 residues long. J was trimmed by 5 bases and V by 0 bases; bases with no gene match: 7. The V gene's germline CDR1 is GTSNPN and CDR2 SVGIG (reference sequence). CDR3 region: CAWSVTQGHNNSPLHF. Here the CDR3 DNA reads TGTGCCTGGAGTGTGACACAGGGGCACAATAATTCACCCCTCCACTTT.

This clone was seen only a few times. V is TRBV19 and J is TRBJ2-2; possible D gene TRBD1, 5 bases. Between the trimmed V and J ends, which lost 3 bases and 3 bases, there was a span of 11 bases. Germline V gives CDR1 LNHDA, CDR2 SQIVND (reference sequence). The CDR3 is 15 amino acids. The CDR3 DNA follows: TGTGCCAGTAGTATGGTGAAGGGGCACACCGGGGAGCTGTTTTTT. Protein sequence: CASSMVKGHTGELFF.

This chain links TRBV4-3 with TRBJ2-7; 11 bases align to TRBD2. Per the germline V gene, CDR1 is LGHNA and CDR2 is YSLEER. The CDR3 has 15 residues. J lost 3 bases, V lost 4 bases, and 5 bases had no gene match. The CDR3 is CASSRGTSGYYEQYF. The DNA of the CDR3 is TGCGCCAGCAGCCGGGGGACTAGCGGATACTACGAGCAGTACTTC.

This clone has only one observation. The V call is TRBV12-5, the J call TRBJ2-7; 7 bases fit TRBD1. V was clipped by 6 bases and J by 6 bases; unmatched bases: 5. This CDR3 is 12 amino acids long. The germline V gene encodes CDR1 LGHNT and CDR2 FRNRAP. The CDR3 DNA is TGTGCTAGTGGACAGGGGATGGGCGAGCAGTACTTC. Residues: CASGQGMGEQYF.

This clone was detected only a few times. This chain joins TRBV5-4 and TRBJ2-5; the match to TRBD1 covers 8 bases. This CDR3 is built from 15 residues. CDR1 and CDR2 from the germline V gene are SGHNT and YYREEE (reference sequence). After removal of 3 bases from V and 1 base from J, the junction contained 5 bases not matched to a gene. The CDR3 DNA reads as TGTGCCAGCAGCTGGCGGACAGGGACCCAAGAGACCCAGTACTTC. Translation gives CASSWRTGTQETQYF.

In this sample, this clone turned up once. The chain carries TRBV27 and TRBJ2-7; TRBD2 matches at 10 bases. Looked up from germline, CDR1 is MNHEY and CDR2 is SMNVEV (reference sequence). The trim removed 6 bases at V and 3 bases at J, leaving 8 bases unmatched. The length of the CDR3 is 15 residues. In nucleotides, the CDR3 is TGTGCCAGCAGCCCCCGACTAGCGGGTGGCTACGAGCAGTACTTC. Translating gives CASSPRLAGGYEQYF.

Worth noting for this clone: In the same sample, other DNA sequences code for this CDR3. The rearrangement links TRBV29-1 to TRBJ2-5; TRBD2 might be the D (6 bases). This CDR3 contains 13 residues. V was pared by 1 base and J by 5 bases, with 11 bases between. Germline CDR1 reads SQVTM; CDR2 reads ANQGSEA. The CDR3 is CSVEAGSGETQYF. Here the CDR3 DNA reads TGCAGCGTTGAAGCCGGGAGCGGGGAGACCCAGTACTTC.

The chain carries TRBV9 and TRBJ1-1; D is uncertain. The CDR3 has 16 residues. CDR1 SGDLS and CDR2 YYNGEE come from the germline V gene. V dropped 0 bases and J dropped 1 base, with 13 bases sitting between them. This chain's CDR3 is CASSVGLGISNTEAFF. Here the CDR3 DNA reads TGTGCCAGCAGCGTAGGTCTTGGCATTTCGAACACTGAAGCTTTCTTT.